The source of this T cell receptor beta chain is a study of shared T cell receptors in the human thymus. Sequenced by immunoSEQ multiplex PCR; TCRdb stores in-frame clones only, minus some. Of roughly 660,000 clones listed, approximately 88% are singletons. These data also featured in a second study, about human thymus T cells. From that second work: Corrective surgery for congenital heart defects was being performed on the healthy Finnish infants who served as donors. The thymus tissue came from resections taken during corrective heart surgery. Seemingly biased V and J gene usage marked thymic and blood repertoires. Related research described strongly overlapping thymic repertoires in unrelated people.

This TCR came from a boy in the first two years of life with a congenital heart defect. The sample comprised thymocytes.

The CDR3 protein is CASSLVAEVKENEQFF. The CDR3 coding sequence is TGCGCCAGCAGCTTGGTAGCGGAGGTGAAGGAAAATGAGCAGTTCTTC. This chain connects TRBV5-1 to TRBJ2-1, with TRBD2 as a possible D gene (6 bases). The ends were cut back, 0 bases at V and 7 bases at J, with 17 bases in the middle. From germline, CDR1 is SGHRS and CDR2 YFSETQ. The CDR3 extends over 16 amino acids.